This T cell receptor (beta chain) comes out of a study of human T cells and chemical hapten exposure (dated by TCRdb to about 2021). In the study overall: For sensitization, 2% DPC in acetone was applied to a roughly 2 cm by roughly 2 cm area of upper inner arm skin. The mostly female patient cohort included alopecia areata with under or over 50% scalp involvement, alopecia totalis and alopecia universalis. In alopecia patients, the study followed how the peripheral blood TCR repertoire changed in vivo over primary and secondary sensitization to diphenylcyclopropenone (DPC), a hapten. Libraries were pooled for sequencing, and variation in per-sample TCR yields was attributed mainly to small differences in library volumes within the pool. For TCR sequencing, blood came from about 29 alopecia patients at anywhere from one to four time points (pre-sensitization, 2, 6 and 24 weeks). Patch testing was done on the upper back using Finn chambers containing 0.01% DPC, and results were scored after 6 days according to International Contact Dermatitis Research Group standards. Blood samples were taken from patients before sensitization (week 0) and then at 2, 6 and about 24 weeks after DPC sensitization. Throughout the study period of roughly 24 weeks, patients also received therapeutic DPC doses to the scalp every week. Summary of the overall study and its limitations: Expanded TCRs formed significantly more large CDR3 similarity clusters than pre-sensitization or healthy control sets, consistent with antigen-driven responses. DPC sensitization did not change how many TCRs were above 1 in 1000 frequency, and no evidence was found of alterations in global repertoire structure. Repeated subsampling changed both the strength of the expansion versus patch-test correlation and the threshold at which the correlation became significant. All patients had alopecia, a presumed autoimmune disease, so their immune response might differ from that of healthy individuals. Patch test score was positively correlated with the number of PT1 expanded TCRs, with significance at thresholds 8, 16 and 32 but not at 4.

V has 4 bases trimmed and J has 6 bases trimmed; junction bases matching no gene number 16. The CDR3 numbers 17 residues from cysteine through phenylalanine. Only CDR3 DNA remains: 51 bases, in frame from the first base. CDR1 and CDR2, looked up from the germline V gene, are LGHNA and YNFKEQ. This clonotype was observed a few times. It lacks a known antigen. Base qualities were left out, and no much larger clone turns up one base away. In light of the paper, this sample's time point label describes: pre-sensitization, week 0. The intended sense of this specimen's treatment or condition label: therapeutic diphenylcyclopropenone sensitization with weekly scalp DPC. Blood at each patch-test visit was drawn before the patch test was applied. Eligible patients were aged 18 to 70, diagnosed with alopecia, deemed suitable for DPC therapy, and excluded if pregnant. Total RNA was isolated from unfractionated whole blood collected in Tempus Blood RNA tubes.

Receptor amplification or capture employed RACE. TCRdb shows the sequencer as NextSeq 500. During library preparation, unique molecular identifiers were attached to individual cDNA molecules so that TCRs could be counted quantitatively and reproducibly. Each blood RNA sample was used to sequence both TCR alpha and TCR beta chains. The study's own analysis went as follows. The median number of TCRs per sample was approximately 93,000, ranging from 23,224 to 690,600. The Decombinator software suite was used to annotate the V, J and CDR3 of the TCR reads. To make PS versus PT1 abundance plots, every sample was subsampled to the same number of TCRs (28,000). Expanded TCRs were defined as absent before sensitization and observed at least eight times at the 2-week time point. TCRdb trimmed public reads at Q25 via fastp, called clones via MiXCR and kept in-frame beta chains. Here each entry gathers all rows of one CDR3 protein and keeps the most common genes and DNA. V and J calls and clone size were set by TCRdb, not the authors. The sample table records about 70,000 distinct CDR3 sequences; 9.5% to 12% of these occur just once. The ten top clones hold over 4% of the sample.

The clonotype was recovered from a woman aged 45-60 years with alopecia areata. Some clones in this sample may be carry-over from other donors' samples. The specimen was whole blood, collected in connection with sensitization to the hapten diphenylcyclopropenone (DPC). Here the chain combines TRBV4-2 and TRBJ2-3; the central 7 bases match TRBD1. The DNA is TGTGCCAGCAGCCCTTTGACAGGGTTTTCAGCTGGGGATACGCAGTATTTT. Its product reads: CASSPLTGFSAGDTQYF.